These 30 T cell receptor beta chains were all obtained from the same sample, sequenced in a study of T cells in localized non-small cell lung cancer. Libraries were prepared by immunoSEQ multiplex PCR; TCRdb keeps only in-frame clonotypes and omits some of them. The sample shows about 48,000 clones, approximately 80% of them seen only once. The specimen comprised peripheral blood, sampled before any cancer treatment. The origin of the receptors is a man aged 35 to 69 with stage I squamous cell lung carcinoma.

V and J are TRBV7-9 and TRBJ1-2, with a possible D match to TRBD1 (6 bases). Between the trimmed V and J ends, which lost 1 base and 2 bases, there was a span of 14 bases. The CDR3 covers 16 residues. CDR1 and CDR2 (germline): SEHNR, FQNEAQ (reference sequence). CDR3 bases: TGTGCCAGCAGCTTAGGAGGGGGACTCCAAAACTATGGCTACACCTTC. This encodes CASSLGGGLQNYGYTF.

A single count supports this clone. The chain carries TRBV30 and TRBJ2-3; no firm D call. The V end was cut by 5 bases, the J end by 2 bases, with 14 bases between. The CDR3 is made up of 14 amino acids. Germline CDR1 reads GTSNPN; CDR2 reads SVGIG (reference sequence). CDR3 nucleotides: TGTGCCTGGGGTTCCGGCCCGCCCACAGATACGCAGTATTTT. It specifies CAWGSGPPTDTQYF.

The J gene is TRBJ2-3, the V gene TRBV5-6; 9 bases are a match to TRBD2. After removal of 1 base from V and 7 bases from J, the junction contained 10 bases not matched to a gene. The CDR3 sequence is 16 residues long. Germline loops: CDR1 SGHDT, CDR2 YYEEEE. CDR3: CASSLIPAGGPNTQYF. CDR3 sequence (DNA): TGTGCCAGCAGCTTGATTCCAGCGGGGGGCCCAAATACGCAGTATTTT.

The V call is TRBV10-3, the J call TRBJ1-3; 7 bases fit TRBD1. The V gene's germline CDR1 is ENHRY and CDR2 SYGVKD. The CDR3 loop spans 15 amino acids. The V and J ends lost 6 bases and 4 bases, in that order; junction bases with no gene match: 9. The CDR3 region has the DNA TGTGCCATCAGCAAGTCGACAGGGAGGGGAAACACCATATATTTT. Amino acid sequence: CAISKSTGRGNTIYF.

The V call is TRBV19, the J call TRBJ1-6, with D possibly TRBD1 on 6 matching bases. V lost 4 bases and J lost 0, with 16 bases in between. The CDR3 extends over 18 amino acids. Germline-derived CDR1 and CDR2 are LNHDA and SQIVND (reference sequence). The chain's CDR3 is CASSTAGHPNSYNSPLHF. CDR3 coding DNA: TGTGCCAGTAGTACCGCGGGACACCCCAACTCCTATAATTCACCCCTCCACTTT.

The CDR3 sequence is CACSGGASTPGNEQFF. CDR3 in DNA: TGTGCCTGTAGCGGGGGGGCCTCCACACCGGGGAATGAGCAGTTCTTC. The gene calls are TRBV30 and TRBJ2-1; 11 bases are shared with TRBD2. CDR3 length: 16 residues. Germline trimming cut 6 bases from V and 7 bases from J; bases unmatched to any gene: 14. Per the germline V gene, CDR1 is GTSNPN and CDR2 is SVGIG (reference sequence).

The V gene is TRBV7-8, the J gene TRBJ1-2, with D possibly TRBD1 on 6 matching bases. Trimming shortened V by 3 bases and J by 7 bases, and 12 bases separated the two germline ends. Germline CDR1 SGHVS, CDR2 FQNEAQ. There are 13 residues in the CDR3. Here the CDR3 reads CASSFQGSGGYTF. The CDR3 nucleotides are TGTGCCAGCAGCTTCCAGGGGAGCGGTGGCTACACCTTC.

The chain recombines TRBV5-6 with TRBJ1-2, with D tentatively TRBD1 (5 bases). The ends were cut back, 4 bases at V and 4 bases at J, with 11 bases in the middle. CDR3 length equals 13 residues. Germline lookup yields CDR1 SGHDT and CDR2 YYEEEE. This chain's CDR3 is CASSGRGAYGYTF. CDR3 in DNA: TGTGCCAGCAGCGGGAGGGGAGCCTATGGCTACACCTTC. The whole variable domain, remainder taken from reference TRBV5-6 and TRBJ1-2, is DAGVTQSPTHLIKTRGQQVTLRCSPKSGHDTVSWYQQALGQGPQFIFQYYEEEERQRGNFPDRFSGHQFPNYSSELNVNALLLGDSALYLCASSGRGAYGYTFGSGTRLTVV.

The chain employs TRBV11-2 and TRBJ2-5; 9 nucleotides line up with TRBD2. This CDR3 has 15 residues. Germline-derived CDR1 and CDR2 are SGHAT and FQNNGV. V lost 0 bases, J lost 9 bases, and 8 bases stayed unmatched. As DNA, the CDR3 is TGTGCCAGCAGCTTAGATCTAGCGGGAAAGACGGCCCAGTACTTC. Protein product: CASSLDLAGKTAQYF.

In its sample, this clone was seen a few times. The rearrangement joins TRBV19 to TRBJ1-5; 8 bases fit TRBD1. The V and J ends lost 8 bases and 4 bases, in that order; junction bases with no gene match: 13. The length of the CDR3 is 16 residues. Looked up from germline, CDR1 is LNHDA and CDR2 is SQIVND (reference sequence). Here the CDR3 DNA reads TGTGCCAGTCGGGAGCCCTGGGACAGGCCAAATCAGCCCCAGCATTTT. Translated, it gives CASREPWDRPNQPQHF.

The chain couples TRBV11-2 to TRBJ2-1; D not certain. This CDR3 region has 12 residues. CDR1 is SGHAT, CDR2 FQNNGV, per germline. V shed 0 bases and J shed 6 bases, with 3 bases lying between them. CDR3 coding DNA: TGTGCCAGCAGCTTAGATATCAATGAGCAGTTCTTC. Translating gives CASSLDINEQFF.

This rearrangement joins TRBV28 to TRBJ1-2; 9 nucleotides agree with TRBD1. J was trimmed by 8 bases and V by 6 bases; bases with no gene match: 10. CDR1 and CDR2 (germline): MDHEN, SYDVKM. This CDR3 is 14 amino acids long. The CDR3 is CASRAPGQGSGYTF. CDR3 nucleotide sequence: TGTGCCAGCAGGGCTCCGGGACAGGGCTCCGGCTACACCTTC.

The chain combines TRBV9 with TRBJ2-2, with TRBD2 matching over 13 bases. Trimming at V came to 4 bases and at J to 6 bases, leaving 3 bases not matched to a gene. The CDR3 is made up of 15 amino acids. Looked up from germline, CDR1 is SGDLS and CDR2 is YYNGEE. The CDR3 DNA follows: TGTGCCAGCAGCACTAGCGGGGGGGCGTCCGGGGAGCTGTTTTTT. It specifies CASSTSGGASGELFF.

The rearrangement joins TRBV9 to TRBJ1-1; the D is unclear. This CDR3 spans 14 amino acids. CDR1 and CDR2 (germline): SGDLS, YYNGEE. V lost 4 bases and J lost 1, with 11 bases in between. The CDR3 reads CASSPRGRNTEAFF. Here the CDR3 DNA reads TGTGCCAGCAGCCCCCGAGGACGGAACACTGAAGCTTTCTTT.

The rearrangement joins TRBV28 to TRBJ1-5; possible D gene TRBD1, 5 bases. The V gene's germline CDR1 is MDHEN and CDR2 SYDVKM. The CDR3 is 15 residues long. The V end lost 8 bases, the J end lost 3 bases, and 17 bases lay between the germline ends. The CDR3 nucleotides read TGTGCCAGCCTCCGTTGGGGGGAAATCAATCAGCCCCAGCATTTT. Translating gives CASLRWGEINQPQHF.

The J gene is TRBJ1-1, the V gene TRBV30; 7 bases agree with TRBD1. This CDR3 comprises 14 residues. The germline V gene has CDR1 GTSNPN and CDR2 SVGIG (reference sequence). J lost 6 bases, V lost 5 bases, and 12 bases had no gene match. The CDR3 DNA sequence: TGTGCCTGGGGCGGTGCACAGGGGAGGGCTGAAGCTTTCTTT. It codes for CAWGGAQGRAEAFF.

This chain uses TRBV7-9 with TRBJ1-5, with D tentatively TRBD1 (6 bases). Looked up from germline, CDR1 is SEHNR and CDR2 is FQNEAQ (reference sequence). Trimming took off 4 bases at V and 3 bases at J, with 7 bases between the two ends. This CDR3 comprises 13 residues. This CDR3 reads CASSWDINQPQHF. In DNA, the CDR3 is TGTGCCAGCAGCTGGGACATCAATCAGCCCCAGCATTTT.

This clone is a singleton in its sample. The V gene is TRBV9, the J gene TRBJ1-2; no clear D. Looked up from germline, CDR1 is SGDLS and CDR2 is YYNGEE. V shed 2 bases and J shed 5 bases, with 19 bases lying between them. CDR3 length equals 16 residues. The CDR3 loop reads CASSVRAAPDPYGYTF. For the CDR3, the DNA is TGTGCCAGCAGCGTTCGGGCCGCGCCCGACCCTTATGGCTACACCTTC.

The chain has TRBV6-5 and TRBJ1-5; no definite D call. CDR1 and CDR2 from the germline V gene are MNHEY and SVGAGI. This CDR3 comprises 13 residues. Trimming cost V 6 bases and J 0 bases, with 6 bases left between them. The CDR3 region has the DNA TGTGCCAGCAGGACCGCTAGCAATCAGCCCCAGCATTTT. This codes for CASRTASNQPQHF.

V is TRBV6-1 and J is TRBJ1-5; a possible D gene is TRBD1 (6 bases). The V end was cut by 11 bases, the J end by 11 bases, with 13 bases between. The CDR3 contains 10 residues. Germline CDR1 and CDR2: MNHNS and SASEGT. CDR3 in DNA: TGTGCCGTAACAGGGAGCTCCCAGCATTTT. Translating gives CAVTGSSQHF.

DNA for the CDR3: TGTGCCAGCAGCGTAAGGGAGACCCGCACAGATACGCAGTATTTT. Translation: CASSVRETRTDTQYF. The genes are TRBV9 and TRBJ2-3; TRBD2 is a possible D gene (5 bases). CDR1 is SGDLS and CDR2 is YYNGEE in the germline V gene. The CDR3 loop spans 15 amino acids. With 1 base removed from V and 1 base from J, the gap between germline ends came to 10 bases.

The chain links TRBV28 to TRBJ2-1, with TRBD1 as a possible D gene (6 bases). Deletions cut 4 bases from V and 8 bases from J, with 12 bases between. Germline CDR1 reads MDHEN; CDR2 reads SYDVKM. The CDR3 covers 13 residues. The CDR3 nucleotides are TGTGCCAGCAGTTCACCCCACAGGGATGAGCAGTTCTTC. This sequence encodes CASSSPHRDEQFF.

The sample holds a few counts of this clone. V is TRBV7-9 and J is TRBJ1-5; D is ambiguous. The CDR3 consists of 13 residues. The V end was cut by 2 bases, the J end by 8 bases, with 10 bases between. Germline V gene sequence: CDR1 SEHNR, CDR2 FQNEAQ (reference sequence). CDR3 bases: TGTGCCAGCAGCTTAAGCGTGGCGGAGCCCCAGCATTTT. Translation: CASSLSVAEPQHF.

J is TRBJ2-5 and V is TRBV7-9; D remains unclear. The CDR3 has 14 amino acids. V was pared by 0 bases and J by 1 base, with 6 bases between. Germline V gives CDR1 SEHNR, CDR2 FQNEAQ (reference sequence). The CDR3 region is CASSLASGQETQYF. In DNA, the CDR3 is TGTGCCAGCAGCTTAGCATCGGGCCAAGAGACCCAGTACTTC.

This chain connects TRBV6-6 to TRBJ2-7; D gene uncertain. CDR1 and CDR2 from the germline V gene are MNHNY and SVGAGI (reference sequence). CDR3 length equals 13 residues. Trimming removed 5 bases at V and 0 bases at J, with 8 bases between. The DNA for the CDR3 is TGTGCCAGCAGTACACCGTCCTCCTACGAGCAGTACTTC. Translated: CASSTPSSYEQYF.

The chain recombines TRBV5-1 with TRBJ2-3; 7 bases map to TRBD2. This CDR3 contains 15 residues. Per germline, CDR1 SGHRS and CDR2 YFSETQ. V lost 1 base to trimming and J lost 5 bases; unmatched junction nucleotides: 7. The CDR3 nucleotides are TGCGCCAGCAGCTTGATCGGGGGGTGGGAAGATACGCAGTATTTT. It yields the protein CASSLIGGWEDTQYF. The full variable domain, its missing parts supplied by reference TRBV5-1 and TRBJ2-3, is KAGVTQTPRYLIKTRGQQVTLSCSPISGHRSVSWYQQTPGQGLQFLFEYFSETQRNKGNFPGRFSGRQFSNSRSEMNVSTLELGDSALYLCASSLIGGWEDTQYFGPGTRLTVL.

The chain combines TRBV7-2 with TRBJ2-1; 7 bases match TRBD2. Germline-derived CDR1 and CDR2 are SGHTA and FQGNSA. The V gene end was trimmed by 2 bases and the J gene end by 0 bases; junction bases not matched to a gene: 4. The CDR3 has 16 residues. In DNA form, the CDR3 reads TGTGCCAGCAGCTTATCCGGCGGGAGCTCCTACAATGAGCAGTTCTTC. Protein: CASSLSGGSSYNEQFF.

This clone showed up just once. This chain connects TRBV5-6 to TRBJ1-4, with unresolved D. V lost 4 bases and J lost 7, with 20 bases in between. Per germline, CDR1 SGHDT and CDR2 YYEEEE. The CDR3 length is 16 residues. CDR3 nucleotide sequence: TGTGCCAGCAGCACCCTATTAGGATCCCTGAGTGAAAAACTGTTTTTT. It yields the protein CASSTLLGSLSEKLFF.

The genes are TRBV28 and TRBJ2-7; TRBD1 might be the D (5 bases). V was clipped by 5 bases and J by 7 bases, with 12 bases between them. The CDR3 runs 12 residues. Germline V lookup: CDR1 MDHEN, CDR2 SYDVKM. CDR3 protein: CASSIRVGEQYF. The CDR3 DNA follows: TGTGCCAGCAGTATCAGGGTTGGGGAGCAGTACTTC.

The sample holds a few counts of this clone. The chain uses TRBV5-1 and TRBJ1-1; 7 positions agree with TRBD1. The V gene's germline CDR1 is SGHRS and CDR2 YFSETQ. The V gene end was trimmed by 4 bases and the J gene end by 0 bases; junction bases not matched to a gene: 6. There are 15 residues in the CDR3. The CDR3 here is CASSPGDSMNTEAFF. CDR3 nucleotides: TGCGCCAGCAGCCCAGGGGACAGTATGAACACTGAAGCTTTCTTT.